The present TCR beta chain was sequenced within a study of T-cell memory formation after mild COVID-19. Using constant-segment primers, 5'RACE produced TCR alpha and TCR beta cDNA libraries carrying sample barcodes and UMIs. Via MiXCR, TCRdb re-called the 5' RACE reads, giving one row per CDR3 protein. The sample yields about 250,000 distinct CDR3 sequences, about 16% seen once. Study results and caveats: CD4/CD8 balance held among clones contracting day 15 to 85, and later expanders leaned CD4+. Some SARS-CoV-2-responding clones were already detected in memory before infection. The main location of contracting CD4+ clones was CM and EM, and that of contracting CD8+ clones was EMRA.

Concerning this clonotype itself: Its antigen is unknown.

Sequenced material: PBMCs or a T cell subset sorted from them (not recorded which). The TCR sequence derives from an adult woman who had mild COVID-19 (a few samples of this study predate the infection). Cell type and time point are not known.

This chain's CDR3 is CASSMGRVDTEAFF. CDR3 DNA sequence: TGTGCCAGTAGTATGGGCAGGGTCGACACTGAAGCTTTCTTT. This sequence joins TRBV19 and TRBJ1-1, with a weak D call TRBD1 (5 bases). Germline CDR1 and CDR2: LNHDA and SQIVND (reference sequence). The CDR3 sequence is 14 residues long. V was cut by 3 bases and J by 3 bases, with 11 bases left in between.